The rows below give T cell receptor beta chains drawn from one sample of a study of graft-versus-host responses after intestinal transplantation. These receptors have no identified antigens. Produced via immunoSEQ multiplex PCR; TCRdb's table is partial and in-frame only. The sample consists of about 99,000 clones, about nine tenths of them appearing once. The material was unstimulated CD8+ T cells sorted from spleen or lymph node cells, obtained before transplant. Every receptor here comes from a human donor who was the organ donor for an intestinal transplant. CDR3s include the opening cysteine and the closing phenylalanine or tryptophan. D genes are given only for firm matches. The size of a clone is reported for some rows only, either as once, few or many, or as a class for expanded clones.

D gene	V gene	J gene	clone size	CDR3 protein	CDR3 DNA
-	TRBV10-3	TRBJ1-1	-	CAISLTDTEAFF	TGTGCCATCAGTCTGACAGACACTGAAGCTTTCTTT
-	TRBV28	TRBJ1-1	-	CASSLSQNEAFF	TGTGCCAGCAGTTTATCACAGAATGAAGCTTTCTTT
TRBD1	TRBV28	TRBJ2-7	-	CASRSGQVDEQYF	TGTGCCAGCAGATCGGGACAGGTTGACGAGCAGTACTTC
TRBD2	TRBV5-1	TRBJ2-7	-	CASSLVGGTYYEQYF	TGCGCCAGCAGCTTGGTCGGGGGGACCTACTACGAGCAGTACTTC
TRBD2	TRBV27	TRBJ2-5	once	CASSLVAGLGGVGETQYF	TGTGCCAGCAGTTTAGTAGCGGGGTTGGGTGGGGTAGGAGAGACCCAGTACTTC
TRBD1	TRBV7-9	TRBJ2-7	-	CASGPGQGPYEQYF	TGTGCCAGCGGACCGGGACAGGGTCCCTACGAGCAGTACTTC
-	TRBV5-8	TRBJ1-1	-	CASSLRFGTKNTEAFF	TGTGCCAGCAGCTTGAGGTTTGGGACAAAGAACACTGAAGCTTTCTTT
TRBD2	TRBV4-1	TRBJ2-3	-	CASSQRTSGGGLYTQYF	TGCGCCAGCAGCCAGAGGACTAGCGGGGGGGGTCTCTATACGCAGTATTTT
-	TRBV30	TRBJ1-1	few	CAWSTRGANTEAFF	TGTGCCTGGAGTACCAGGGGAGCTAACACTGAAGCTTTCTTT
-	TRBV11-2	TRBJ1-3	-	CASSSFDPQGRNTIYF	TGTGCCAGCAGCTCCTTTGATCCTCAGGGCCGGAACACCATATATTTT
-	TRBV5-1	TRBJ1-1	-	CASSLASSPGDTEAFF	TGCGCCAGCAGCTTGGCCAGTTCCCCAGGGGACACTGAAGCTTTCTTT
TRBD1	TRBV28	TRBJ1-4	-	CATPFPGQGATLNEKLFF	TGTGCCACCCCATTTCCGGGACAGGGGGCTACTCTCAATGAAAAACTGTTTTTT
-	TRBV5-6	TRBJ2-7	-	CASSLYDGAYEQYF	TGTGCCAGCAGCCTCTACGACGGAGCCTACGAGCAGTACTTC
-	TRBV4-1	TRBJ1-1	-	CASSAGVGSTEAFF	TGCGCCAGCAGCGCAGGAGTGGGGAGCACTGAAGCTTTCTTT
TRBD2	TRBV4-2	TRBJ2-5	-	CASSQDAGGGETQYF	TGTGCCAGCAGCCAAGACGCGGGAGGAGGGGAGACCCAGTACTTC
TRBD1	TRBV27	TRBJ1-2	-	CASSSVPTGGLHGYTF	TGTGCCAGCAGTTCCGTCCCGACAGGGGGCTTGCATGGCTACACCTTC
-	TRBV15	TRBJ2-7	once	CATSRDSLTYYEQYF	TGTGCCACCAGCAGAGATTCGTTGACATACTACGAGCAGTACTTC
-	TRBV27	TRBJ1-1	-	CASSLDRNEAFF	TGTGCCAGCAGTTTAGACAGAAACGAAGCTTTCTTT
TRBD1	TRBV18	TRBJ2-7	-	CASSPGTGGYEQYF	TGTGCCAGCTCACCAGGGACAGGGGGATACGAGCAGTACTTC
-	TRBV28	TRBJ1-5	-	CASRTGTRENQPQHF	TGTGCCAGCAGGACCGGGACAAGGGAGAATCAGCCCCAGCATTTT
-	TRBV2	TRBJ2-3	-	CASSERRADTDTQYF	TGTGCCAGCAGTGAAAGGCGGGCCGACACAGATACGCAGTATTTT
-	TRBV15	TRBJ1-2	-	CATSRVIDPGYGYTF	TGTGCCACCAGCAGAGTAATAGATCCGGGCTATGGCTACACCTTC
-	TRBV9	TRBJ2-7	-	CASSVSERAVYEQYF	TGTGCCAGCAGCGTATCAGAGCGGGCCGTCTACGAGCAGTACTTC
-	TRBV28	TRBJ1-2	-	CASRTGIDYTF	TGTGCCAGCCGGACTGGGATAGACTACACCTTC
TRBD2	TRBV2	TRBJ2-1	-	CASSVYWGGLAGEYPYNEQFF	TGTGCCAGCAGTGTTTATTGGGGCGGACTAGCGGGAGAGTACCCCTACAATGAGCAGTTCTTC
-	TRBV6-5	TRBJ2-7	-	CASSYGAGAEQYF	TGTGCCAGCAGTTACGGGGCGGGGGCCGAGCAGTACTTC
TRBD1	TRBV28	TRBJ2-4	-	CASSFERLDRDIQYF	TGTGCCAGCAGTTTTGAGCGGCTGGACAGGGACATTCAGTACTTC
-	TRBV7-9	TRBJ2-2	-	CASSRPEVRTGELFF	TGTGCCAGCAGCCGACCGGAGGTTCGCACCGGGGAGCTGTTTTTT
-	TRBV15	TRBJ2-3	-	CATRGTPRSADTQYF	TGTGCCACCCGAGGGACTCCGCGTAGTGCAGATACGCAGTATTTT